The entry below gives a single T cell receptor (beta chain) sequence along with its context. The entry originates in a study of OX40 agonist ivuxolimab in advanced cancers. Study as a whole: Ivuxolimab doses were 0.01, 0.1, 0.3, 1.5, 3 or 10 mg/kg every 2 weeks. A male proportion of 70% to 90% was recorded, with mean age roughly 60 years and range 23 to 79.

With baseline, cycle 4 day 1, and cycle 7 day 1 as timepoints, blood was sampled. Sequencing used immunoSEQ multiplex PCR; TCRdb keeps in-frame clones, though not all of them. The table has roughly 100,000 clones, roughly 95% seen once. Germline V CDR1 and CDR2: SGHVS, FNYEAQ. V was shortened by 1 base and J by 8 bases, with 3 bases between the two germline ends. The CDR3 covers 11 residues. This specimen was CD4+ or CD8+ T cells sorted from blood, taken in a trial of the OX40 agonist ivuxolimab. The chain links TRBV7-6 to TRBJ2-4; D is unresolved. The TCR was taken from an adult with an advanced solid tumor such as melanoma, head and neck, liver or kidney cancer. The DNA for the CDR3 is TGTGCCAGCAGCTTAGATGACATTCAGTACTTC. Translation: CASSLDDIQYF.